These 29 T cell receptor beta chains came from one sample sequenced in a study of shared clonotypes between healthy human individuals. Generated by immunoSEQ multiplex PCR, the TCRdb table keeps only in-frame clones and is missing some. Here the sample spans over 1.4 million clones, roughly 96% being singletons. Sequenced input: naive CD4+ T cells sorted from blood. Subset given: CD45RA+ positively selected. Source of these receptors: a man aged 30 to 45 in good health.

The V call is TRBV15, the J call TRBJ2-5, with TRBD1 identical over 7 bases. CDR1 and CDR2 (germline): LNHNV, YYDKDF (reference sequence). The length of the CDR3 is 14 residues. V gave up 2 bases and J gave up 4 bases; unmatched junction bases: 4. CDR3 protein: CATSRSGGSETQYF. CDR3 DNA sequence: TGTGCCACCAGCAGATCAGGGGGATCAGAGACCCAGTACTTC.

Points on this clone: Different DNA sequences within this sample yield the same CDR3. The gene calls are TRBV18 and TRBJ2-2; D ambiguous. There are 14 residues in the CDR3. Trimming removed 1 base from V and 4 bases from J, with 7 bases in between. The germline V gene encodes CDR1 KGHSH and CDR2 LQKENI. CDR3 in amino acids: CASSPLGGTGELFF. Written as DNA, the CDR3 is TGTGCCAGCTCACCACTCGGCGGCACCGGGGAGCTGTTTTTT.

Concerning this clone: This CDR3 is also generated by other DNA sequences in the sample. J is TRBJ1-2 and V is TRBV28; TRBD1 is a possible D gene (5 bases). The CDR3 loop spans 13 amino acids. Per germline, CDR1 MDHEN and CDR2 SYDVKM. V shed 3 bases and J shed 1 base, with 6 bases lying between them. The CDR3 sequence: CASSFGGNYGYTF. CDR3 nucleotides: TGTGCCAGCAGTTTTGGGGGTAACTATGGCTACACCTTC.

This sequence joins TRBV5-8 and TRBJ1-3, with D hard to call. Deletions cut 4 bases from V and 0 bases from J, with 2 bases between. CDR1 is SGHTS, CDR2 YDEGEE, per germline. The CDR3 consists of 12 residues. The CDR3 loop reads CASSNSGNTIYF. The CDR3 region has the DNA TGTGCCAGCAGCAACTCTGGAAACACCATATATTTT. Variable domain in full (rest from reference TRBV5-8 and TRBJ1-3): EAGVTQSPTHLIKTRGQQATLRCSPISGHTSVYWYQQALGLGLQFLLWYDEGEERNRGNFPPRFSGRQFPNYSSELNVNALELEDSALYLCASSNSGNTIYFGEGSWLTVV.

The chain joins TRBV6-6 to TRBJ2-6; D remains ambiguous. CDR3 length equals 16 residues. Germline assignment: CDR1 MNHNY and CDR2 SVGAGI (reference sequence). Trimming removed 7 bases at V and 0 bases at J, with 13 bases between. CDR3: CASTSRDLSGANVLTF. The CDR3 nucleotides are TGTGCCAGCACCAGTAGGGATCTCTCTGGGGCCAACGTCCTGACTTTC.

Here the CDR3 DNA reads TGTGCCAGCAGCTTAGACGGCGGGACTGAGCAGTTCTTC. Its protein is CASSLDGGTEQFF. The rearrangement joins TRBV7-8 to TRBJ2-1; tentative D call: TRBD2 (6 bases). The germline gives CDR1 SGHVS, CDR2 FQNEAQ. Trimming stripped 1 base from V and 9 bases from J, with 10 bases between. The CDR3 covers 13 residues.

The CDR3 loop reads CASTREREAAAFF. The CDR3 DNA follows: TGCGCCAGCACCAGAGAAAGGGAAGCAGCCGCTTTCTTT. The V call is TRBV5-1, the J call TRBJ1-1, with no clear D. The CDR3 length is 13 residues. Germline V lookup: CDR1 SGHRS, CDR2 YFSETQ. With 6 bases removed from V and 11 bases from J, the gap between germline ends came to 20 bases.

The chain couples TRBV30 to TRBJ1-2; D perhaps matches TRBD1 (6 bases). CDR1 is GTSNPN, CDR2 SVGIG, per germline (reference sequence). The V and J ends lost 4 bases and 4 bases respectively, with 13 bases between them. The CDR3 totals 13 residues. CDR3 sequence reads: CAWTPTGPYGYTF. As DNA, the CDR3 is TGTGCCTGGACTCCAACAGGGCCCTATGGCTACACCTTC.

There are a few counts of this clone. The chain employs TRBV5-1 and TRBJ2-3; 12 bases are a match to TRBD2. Germline V gene sequence: CDR1 SGHRS, CDR2 YFSETQ. The CDR3 has 18 residues. V gave up 4 bases and J gave up 1 base; unmatched junction bases: 10. The CDR3: CASSKTSGGVGGTDTQYF. CDR3 DNA: TGCGCCAGCAGCAAGACTAGCGGGGGAGTTGGGGGCACAGATACGCAGTATTTT. Based on the CDR3 plus reference TRBV5-1 and TRBJ2-3, the full variable domain is KAGVTQTPRYLIKTRGQQVTLSCSPISGHRSVSWYQQTPGQGLQFLFEYFSETQRNKGNFPGRFSGRQFSNSRSEMNVSTLELGDSALYLCASSKTSGGVGGTDTQYFGPGTRLTVL.

This clone appeared once. J is TRBJ2-3 and V is TRBV5-1; 13 bases align to TRBD2. Germline CDR1 and CDR2: SGHRS and YFSETQ. The V segment lost 4 bases and the J segment 6 bases; nucleotides outside the gene matches: 8. This CDR3 spans 16 amino acids. The CDR3 here is CASSNGLAGVGDTQYF. CDR3 coding DNA: TGCGCCAGCAGCAACGGACTAGCGGGAGTAGGGGATACGCAGTATTTT.

This clone was detected only once. This CDR3 is CASRWGLAGTDTQYF. The CDR3, as DNA: TGTGCCAGCAGGTGGGGACTAGCGGGAACAGATACGCAGTATTTT. This chain uses TRBV5-4 with TRBJ2-3; 13 bases map to TRBD2. The trim removed 5 bases at V and 3 bases at J, leaving 3 bases unmatched. CDR3 length: 15 amino acids. Germline loops: CDR1 SGHNT, CDR2 YYREEE (reference sequence).

The chain recombines TRBV7-2 with TRBJ2-2, with 7 bases fitting TRBD2. CDR3 length: 18 amino acids. V shed 3 bases, J shed 3 bases, and the junction held 13 bases outside the gene matches. Germline V CDR1 and CDR2: SGHTA, FQGNSA. This CDR3 reads CASSLFWGRAGDTGELFF. The CDR3 DNA sequence: TGTGCCAGCAGCTTGTTTTGGGGGAGGGCCGGGGACACCGGGGAGCTGTTTTTT.

The V gene is TRBV5-1, the J gene TRBJ2-2; maybe TRBD2 (6 bases). The CDR3 totals 16 residues. V lost 0 bases and J lost 5, with 14 bases in between. Germline CDR1 is SGHRS and CDR2 is YFSETQ. CDR3 residues: CASSLDAGIITGELFF. CDR3 coding DNA: TGCGCCAGCAGCTTGGATGCGGGGATAATAACCGGGGAGCTGTTTTTT.

This rearrangement joins TRBV11-2 to TRBJ2-7; TRBD1 matches at 9 bases. Germline V gene sequence: CDR1 SGHAT, CDR2 FQNNGV. The ends lost 5 bases at V and 8 bases at J; junction bases unmatched: 19. The length of the CDR3 is 17 residues. The DNA of the CDR3 is TGTGCCAGCAGCCTCGCGGGACAGGGAAGCCCAGTAGGGAAGCAGTACTTC. It translates to CASSLAGQGSPVGKQYF.

The CDR3 DNA sequence: TGTGCCAGCAGCTTGGCACAGGGCCAAGAGACCCAGTACTTC. Amino acid sequence: CASSLAQGQETQYF. The rearrangement uses TRBV5-6 and TRBJ2-5; a possible D gene is TRBD1 (6 bases). Germline loops: CDR1 SGHDT, CDR2 YYEEEE. V gave up 0 bases and J gave up 1 base, with 7 bases separating them. The CDR3 sequence is 14 residues long.

V usage is TRBV7-9 and J usage is TRBJ1-2, with 9 positions matching TRBD1. V dropped 6 bases and J dropped 8; count of bases not matched to a gene: 13. This CDR3 is 15 amino acids long. From germline, CDR1 is SEHNR and CDR2 FQNEAQ (reference sequence). The CDR3 sequence is CASRPRDRELWGYTF. The CDR3 DNA follows: TGTGCCAGCAGGCCCCGGGACAGGGAATTATGGGGCTACACCTTC.

The V gene is TRBV29-1, the J gene TRBJ2-7, with 9 bases fitting TRBD2. The J segment lost 5 bases and the V segment lost 3 bases, leaving 8 bases of the junction unmatched. The CDR3 is 14 amino acids. Germline loops: CDR1 SQVTM, CDR2 ANQGSEA. The CDR3 bases are TGCAGCGTTGACCGAGGAGCGGGAGGCCACGAGCAGTACTTC. This gives the protein CSVDRGAGGHEQYF.

The chain carries TRBV6-1 and TRBJ2-6; 7 bases are shared with TRBD2. Germline assignment: CDR1 MNHNS and CDR2 SASEGT. V was pared by 11 bases and J by 4 bases, with 5 bases of the junction left unmatched. The CDR3 length is 13 residues. The CDR3: CAGLGGGANVLTF. Written as DNA, the CDR3 is TGTGCCGGCCTGGGAGGGGGGGCCAACGTCCTGACTTTC.

The genes are TRBV5-8 and TRBJ1-2, with D perhaps TRBD1 (6 bases). V was trimmed by 2 bases and J by 4 bases, leaving 12 bases between them. The CDR3 has 14 residues. Germline CDR1 and CDR2: SGHTS and YDEGEE. CDR3 nucleotide sequence: TGTGCCAGCAGCTTCAGGGGTCGTATCTATGGCTACACCTTC. The encoded protein is CASSFRGRIYGYTF.

The V call is TRBV2, the J call TRBJ2-4, with D perhaps TRBD1 (6 bases). Germline V gene data show CDR1 as SNHLY and CDR2 as FYNNEI. Trimming left V 5 bases short and J 2 bases short, with 13 bases between. This CDR3 comprises 15 residues. CDR3 nucleotides: TGTGCCAGCAGTTCCACAGGGTTGCCCAAAAACATTCAGTACTTC. Amino acids: CASSSTGLPKNIQYF.

The chain combines TRBV5-1 with TRBJ2-7, with D tentatively TRBD2 (5 bases). V lost 0 bases to trimming and J lost 7 bases, with 17 bases between them. The CDR3 is made up of 15 amino acids. Germline loops: CDR1 SGHRS, CDR2 YFSETQ. As DNA, the CDR3 is TGCGCCAGCAGCTTGGCCCCCCATGACTACTGGGAGCAGTACTTC. Translation: CASSLAPHDYWEQYF.

V gene TRBV6-1 combines with J gene TRBJ1-5; D perhaps matches TRBD1 (5 bases). Trimming removed 10 bases from V and 4 bases from J, with 14 bases in between. The CDR3 totals 13 residues. Germline V gives CDR1 MNHNS, CDR2 SASEGT. CDR3 DNA sequence: TGTGCCATCCGCCGGGGGGAAAATCAGCCCCAGCATTTT. As protein: CAIRRGENQPQHF.

The chain combines TRBV25-1 with TRBJ2-1, with 9 bases fitting TRBD2. This CDR3 contains 16 residues. In germline, CDR1 is MGHDK, CDR2 SYGVNS. After removal of 0 bases from V and 7 bases from J, the junction contained 7 bases not matched to a gene. This CDR3 reads CASSEYGREGRNEQFF. In DNA form, the CDR3 reads TGTGCCAGCAGTGAATATGGGCGGGAGGGCCGGAATGAGCAGTTCTTC.

The V call is TRBV29-1, the J call TRBJ2-3; 8 bases align to TRBD2. Germline CDR1 reads SQVTM; CDR2 reads ANQGSEA. The CDR3 extends over 14 amino acids. V dropped 3 bases and J dropped 0; count of bases not matched to a gene: 2. This chain's CDR3 is CSVEGLGSTDTQYF. CDR3 in DNA: TGCAGCGTTGAGGGACTAGGTAGCACAGATACGCAGTATTTT.

The chain is built from TRBV5-5 and TRBJ1-4; D may be TRBD1 (6 bases). Germline CDR1 reads SGHKS; CDR2 reads YYEKEE (reference sequence). V was cut by 0 bases and J by 14 bases, with 23 bases left in between. CDR3 size: 16 residues. The CDR3 protein is CASSLEIGQLEGGLFF. The CDR3 DNA is TGTGCCAGCAGCTTGGAAATAGGACAGCTGGAGGGAGGGCTGTTTTTT.

The rearrangement links TRBV6-1 to TRBJ1-3, with D possibly TRBD1 on 6 matching bases. The CDR3 contains 13 residues. Trimming shortened V by 8 bases and J by 1 base, and 9 bases separated the two germline ends. Germline CDR1 reads MNHNS; CDR2 reads SASEGT. CDR3 loop: CASVQGSGNTIYF. Written as DNA, the CDR3 is TGTGCCAGCGTGCAGGGGTCTGGAAACACCATATATTTT.

The chain recombines TRBV5-1 with TRBJ2-3, with 10 bases identical to TRBD2. Germline CDR1 SGHRS, CDR2 YFSETQ. CDR3 size: 15 residues. The V segment lost 5 bases and the J segment 0 bases; nucleotides outside the gene matches: 3. Written as DNA, the CDR3 is TGCGCCAGCAGAGTAGCGGGAGGTAGCACAGATACGCAGTATTTT. Protein: CASRVAGGSTDTQYF.

The chain is built from TRBV27 and TRBJ1-5; 8 nucleotides align to TRBD1. CDR1 is MNHEY and CDR2 is SMNVEV in the germline V gene (reference sequence). There are 15 residues in the CDR3. Trimming at V came to 5 bases and at J to 7 bases, leaving 10 bases not matched to a gene. This CDR3 is CASSIGTGVLQPQHF. The DNA for the CDR3 is TGTGCCAGCAGTATCGGGACAGGAGTTTTGCAGCCCCAGCATTTT.

To note about this clone: This CDR3 is also generated by other DNA sequences in the sample. The chain couples TRBV5-1 to TRBJ2-7, with 8 bases matching TRBD1. This CDR3 spans 14 amino acids. Germline CDR1 reads SGHRS; CDR2 reads YFSETQ. The J segment lost 3 bases and the V segment lost 3 bases, leaving 5 bases of the junction unmatched. CDR3 amino acids: CASSSGTGDYEQYF. DNA for the CDR3: TGCGCCAGCAGCTCCGGGACAGGAGACTACGAGCAGTACTTC.